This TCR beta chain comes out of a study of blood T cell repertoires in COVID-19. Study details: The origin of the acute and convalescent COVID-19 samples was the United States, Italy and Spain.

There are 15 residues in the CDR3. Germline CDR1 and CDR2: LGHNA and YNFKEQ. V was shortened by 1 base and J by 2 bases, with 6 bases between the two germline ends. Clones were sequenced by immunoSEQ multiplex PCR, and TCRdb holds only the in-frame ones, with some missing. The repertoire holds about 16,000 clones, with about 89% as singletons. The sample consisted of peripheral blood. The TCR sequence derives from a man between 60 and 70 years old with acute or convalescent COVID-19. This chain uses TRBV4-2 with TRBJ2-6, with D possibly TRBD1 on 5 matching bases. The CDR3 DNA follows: TGTGCCAGCAGCCAAGTAGGGGCTGGGGCCAACGTCCTGACTTTC. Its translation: CASSQVGAGANVLTF.